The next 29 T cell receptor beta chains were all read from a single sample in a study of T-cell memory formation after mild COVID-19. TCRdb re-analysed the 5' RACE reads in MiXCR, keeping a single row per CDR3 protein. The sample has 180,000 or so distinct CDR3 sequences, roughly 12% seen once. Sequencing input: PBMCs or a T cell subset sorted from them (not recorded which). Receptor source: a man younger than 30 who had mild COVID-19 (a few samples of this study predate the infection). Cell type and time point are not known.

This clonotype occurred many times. Written as DNA, the CDR3 is TGTGCTAGTGGGGACGGCAATCAGCCCCAGCATTTT. Translating gives CASGDGNQPQHF. J is TRBJ1-5 and V is TRBV10-3; D is perhaps TRBD1 (5 bases). This CDR3 has 12 amino acids. CDR1 ENHRY and CDR2 SYGVKD come from the germline V gene.

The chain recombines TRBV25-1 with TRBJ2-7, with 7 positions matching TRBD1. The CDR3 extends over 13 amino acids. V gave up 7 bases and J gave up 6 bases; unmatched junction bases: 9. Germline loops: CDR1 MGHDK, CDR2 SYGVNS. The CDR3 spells CASTMAGGSEQYF. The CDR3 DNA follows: TGTGCCAGCACAATGGCAGGGGGATCCGAGCAGTACTTC.

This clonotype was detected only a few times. This chain's CDR3 is CASSRGGNMYGYTF. In DNA, the CDR3 is TGTGCCAGCAGCCGAGGGGGCAATATGTATGGCTACACCTTC. The chain employs TRBV12-3 or TRBV12-4 and TRBJ1-2, with 7 positions matching TRBD1. The CDR3 is made up of 14 amino acids. V lost 6 bases and J lost 5; bases outside the gene matches: 9.

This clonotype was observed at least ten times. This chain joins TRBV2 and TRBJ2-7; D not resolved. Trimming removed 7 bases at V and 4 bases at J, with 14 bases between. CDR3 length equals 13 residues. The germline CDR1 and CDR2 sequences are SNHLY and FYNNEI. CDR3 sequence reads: CASTIGWGYEQYV. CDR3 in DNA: TGTGCCAGCACCATAGGGTGGGGTTACGAGCAGTACGTC.

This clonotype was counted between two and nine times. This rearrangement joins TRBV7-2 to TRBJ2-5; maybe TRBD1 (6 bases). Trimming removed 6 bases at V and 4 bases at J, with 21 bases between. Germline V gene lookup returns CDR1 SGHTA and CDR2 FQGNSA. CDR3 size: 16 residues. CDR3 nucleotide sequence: TGTGCCAGCAGTCTGGCGCAGGGGTGGGTAGCAGAGACCCAGTACTTC. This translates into CASSLAQGWVAETQYF.

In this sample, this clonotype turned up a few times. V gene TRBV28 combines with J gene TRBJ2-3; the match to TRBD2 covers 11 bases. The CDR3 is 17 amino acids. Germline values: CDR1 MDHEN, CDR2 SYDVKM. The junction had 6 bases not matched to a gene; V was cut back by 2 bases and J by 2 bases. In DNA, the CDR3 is TGTGCCAGCAGTTTACAATCGGGACTAGCGGCCACAGATACGCAGTATTTT. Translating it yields CASSLQSGLAATDTQYF.

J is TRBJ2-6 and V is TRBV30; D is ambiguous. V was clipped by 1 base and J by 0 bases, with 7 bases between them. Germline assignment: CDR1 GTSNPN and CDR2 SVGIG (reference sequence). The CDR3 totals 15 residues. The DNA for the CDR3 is TGTGCCTGGAGTGCAGTCTACTCTGGGGCCAACGTCCTGACTTTC. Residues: CAWSAVYSGANVLTF.

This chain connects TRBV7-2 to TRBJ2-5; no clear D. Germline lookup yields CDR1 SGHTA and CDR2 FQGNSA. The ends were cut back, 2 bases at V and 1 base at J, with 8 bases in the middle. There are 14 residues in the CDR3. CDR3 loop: CASSLMPSQETQYF. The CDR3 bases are TGTGCCAGCAGCTTAATGCCCAGCCAAGAGACCCAGTACTTC.

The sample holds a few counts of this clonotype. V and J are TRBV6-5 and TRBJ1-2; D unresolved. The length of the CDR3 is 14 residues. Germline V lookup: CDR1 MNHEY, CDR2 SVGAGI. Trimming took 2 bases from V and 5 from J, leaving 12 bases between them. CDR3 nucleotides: TGTGCCAGCAGTTACACAGCGCGCCAATATGGCTACACCTTC. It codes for CASSYTARQYGYTF.

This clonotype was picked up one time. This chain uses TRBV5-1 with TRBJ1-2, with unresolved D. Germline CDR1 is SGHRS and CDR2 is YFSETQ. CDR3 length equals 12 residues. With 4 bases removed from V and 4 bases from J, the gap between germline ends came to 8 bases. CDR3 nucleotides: TGCGCCAGCAGCATCGGGAGCTATGGCTACACCTTC. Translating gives CASSIGSYGYTF.

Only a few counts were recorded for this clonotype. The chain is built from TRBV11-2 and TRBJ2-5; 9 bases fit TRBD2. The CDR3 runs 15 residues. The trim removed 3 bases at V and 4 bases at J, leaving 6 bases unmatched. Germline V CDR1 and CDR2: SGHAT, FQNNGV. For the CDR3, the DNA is TGTGCCAGCAGCTTGAATAGCGGGGGAGGAGAGACCCAGTACTTC. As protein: CASSLNSGGGETQYF.

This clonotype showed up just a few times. This chain's CDR3 is CASSGYEPGNTIYF. In DNA form, the CDR3 reads TGTGCCAGCAGTGGGTACGAACCTGGAAACACCATATATTTT. V and J are TRBV6-1 and TRBJ1-3; D remains ambiguous. Trimming took 4 bases from V and 2 from J, leaving 9 bases between them. The CDR3 is 14 amino acids. The germline V gene has CDR1 MNHNS and CDR2 SASEGT.

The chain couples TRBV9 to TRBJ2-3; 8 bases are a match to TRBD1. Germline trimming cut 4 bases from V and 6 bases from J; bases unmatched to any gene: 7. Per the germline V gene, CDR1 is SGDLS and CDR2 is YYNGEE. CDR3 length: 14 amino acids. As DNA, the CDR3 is TGTGCCAGCAGCACCGGGACAGGACGCGATACGCAGTATTTT. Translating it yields CASSTGTGRDTQYF.

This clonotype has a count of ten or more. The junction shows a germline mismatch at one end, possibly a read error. The CDR3 bases are TGCGCCAGCAGCTCCCCCGGGGGCGGGGATACGCAGTATTTT. Protein product: CASSSPGGGDTQYF. The chain recombines TRBV7-9 with TRBJ2-3, with D perhaps TRBD1 or TRBD2 (6 bases each). The CDR3 totals 14 residues. The germline V gene has CDR1 SEHNR and CDR2 FQNEAQ (reference sequence).

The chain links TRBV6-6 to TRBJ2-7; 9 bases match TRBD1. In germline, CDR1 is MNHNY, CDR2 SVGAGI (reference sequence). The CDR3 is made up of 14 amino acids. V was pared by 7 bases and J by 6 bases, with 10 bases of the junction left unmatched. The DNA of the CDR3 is TGTGCCAGCACAAGCCCGGGACAGGGAACCGAGCAGTACGTC. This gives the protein CASTSPGQGTEQYV.

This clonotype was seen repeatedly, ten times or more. CDR3 region: CASRRDRSWYF. Here the CDR3 DNA reads TGTGCCAGCAGACGCGACCGATCGTGGTACTTC. The chain has TRBV6-5 and TRBJ2-7, with D unresolved. CDR1 and CDR2 from the germline V gene are MNHEY and SVGAGI. The CDR3 covers 11 residues. V lost 6 bases and J 12 bases, leaving 15 bases between the germline ends.

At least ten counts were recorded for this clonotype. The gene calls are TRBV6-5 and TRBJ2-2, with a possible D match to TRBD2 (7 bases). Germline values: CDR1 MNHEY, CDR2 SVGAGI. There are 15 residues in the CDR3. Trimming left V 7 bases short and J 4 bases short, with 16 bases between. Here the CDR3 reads CASTLVGGPTGELFF. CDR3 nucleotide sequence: TGTGCCAGCACCCTCGTGGGGGGGCCCACCGGGGAGCTGTTTTTT.

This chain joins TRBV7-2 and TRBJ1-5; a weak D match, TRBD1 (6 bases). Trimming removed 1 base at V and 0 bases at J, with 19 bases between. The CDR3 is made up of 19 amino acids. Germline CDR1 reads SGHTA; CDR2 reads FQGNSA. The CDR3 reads CASSLVPVQGRYSNQPQHF. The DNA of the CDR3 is TGTGCCAGCAGCTTAGTCCCGGTTCAGGGGCGATATAGCAATCAGCCCCAGCATTTT.

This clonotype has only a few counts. CDR3 bases: TGCAGCGGCCTGAGGGGCCTCTACAATGAGCAGTTCTTC. This codes for CSGLRGLYNEQFF. J is TRBJ2-1 and V is TRBV29-1; D possibly matches TRBD1 or TRBD2 (5 bases each). The CDR3 loop spans 13 amino acids. Germline V gives CDR1 SQVTM, CDR2 ANQGSEA. Trimming left V 7 bases short and J 3 bases short, with 13 bases between.

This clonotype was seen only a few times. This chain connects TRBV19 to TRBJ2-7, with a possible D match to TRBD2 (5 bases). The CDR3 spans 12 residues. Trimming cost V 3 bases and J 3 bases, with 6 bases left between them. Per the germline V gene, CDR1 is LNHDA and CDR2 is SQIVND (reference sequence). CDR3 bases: TGTGCCAGTAGTATCGCGGGCTACGAGCAGTACTTC. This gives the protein CASSIAGYEQYF. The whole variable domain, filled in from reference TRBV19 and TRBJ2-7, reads DGGITQSPKYLFRKEGQNVTLSCEQNLNHDAMYWYRQDPGQGLRLIYYSQIVNDFQKGDIAEGYSVSREKKESFPLTVTSAQKNPTAFYLCASSIAGYEQYFGPGTRLTVT.

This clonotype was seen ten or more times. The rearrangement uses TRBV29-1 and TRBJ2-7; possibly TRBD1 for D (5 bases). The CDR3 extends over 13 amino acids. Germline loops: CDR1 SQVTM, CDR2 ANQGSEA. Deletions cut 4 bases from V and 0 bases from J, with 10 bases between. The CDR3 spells CSVAGHSSYEQYF. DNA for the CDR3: TGCAGCGTTGCTGGACATAGCTCCTACGAGCAGTACTTC.

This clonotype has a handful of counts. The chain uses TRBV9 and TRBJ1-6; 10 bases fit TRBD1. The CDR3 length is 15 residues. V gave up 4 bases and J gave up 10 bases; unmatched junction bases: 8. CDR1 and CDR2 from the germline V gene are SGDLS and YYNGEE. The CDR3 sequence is CASSPTGTGVSPLHF. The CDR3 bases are TGTGCCAGCAGCCCTACCGGGACAGGGGTCTCACCCCTCCACTTT.

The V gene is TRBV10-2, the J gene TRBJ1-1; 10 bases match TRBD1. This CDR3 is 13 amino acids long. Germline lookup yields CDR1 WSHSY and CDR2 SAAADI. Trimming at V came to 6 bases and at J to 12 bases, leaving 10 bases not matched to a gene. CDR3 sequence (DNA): TGCGCCAGCAGCCGGCCGGGACAGGGGTTGTCTTTCTTT. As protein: CASSRPGQGLSFF.

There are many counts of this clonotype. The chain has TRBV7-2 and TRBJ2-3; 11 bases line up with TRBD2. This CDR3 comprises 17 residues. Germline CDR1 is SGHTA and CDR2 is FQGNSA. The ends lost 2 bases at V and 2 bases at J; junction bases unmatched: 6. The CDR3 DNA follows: TGTGCCAGCAGCTTATACCCACTAGCGGGGGTCACAGATACGCAGTATTTT. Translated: CASSLYPLAGVTDTQYF.

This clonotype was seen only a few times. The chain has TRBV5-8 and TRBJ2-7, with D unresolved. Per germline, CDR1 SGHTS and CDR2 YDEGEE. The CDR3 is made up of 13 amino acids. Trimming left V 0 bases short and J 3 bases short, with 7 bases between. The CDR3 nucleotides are TGTGCCAGCAGCTTGGGATTGGGCTACGAGCAGTACTTC. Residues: CASSLGLGYEQYF.

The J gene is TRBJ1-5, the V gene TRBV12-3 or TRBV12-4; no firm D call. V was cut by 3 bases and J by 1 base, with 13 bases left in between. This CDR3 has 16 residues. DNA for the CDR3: TGTGCCAGCAGTTTTGGGTCGTCTACGAGCAATCAGCCCCAGCATTTT. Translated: CASSFGSSTSNQPQHF.

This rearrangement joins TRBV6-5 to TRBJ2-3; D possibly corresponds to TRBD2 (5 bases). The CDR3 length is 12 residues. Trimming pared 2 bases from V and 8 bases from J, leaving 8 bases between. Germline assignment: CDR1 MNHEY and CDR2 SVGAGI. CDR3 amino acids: CASSYPGSTQYF. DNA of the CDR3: TGTGCCAGCAGTTACCCGGGGAGTACGCAGTATTTT.

DNA of the CDR3: TGCGCCAGCAGCTTGACGGGGAAGAATGAAAAACTGTTTTTT. Protein sequence: CASSLTGKNEKLFF. The V and J genes are TRBV5-1 and TRBJ1-4, with D uncertain. CDR3 length: 14 residues. Trimming took 1 base from V and 5 from J, leaving 9 bases between them. CDR1 SGHRS and CDR2 YFSETQ come from the germline V gene. Combining the CDR3 with reference TRBV5-1 and TRBJ1-4 gives the whole variable domain KAGVTQTPRYLIKTRGQQVTLSCSPISGHRSVSWYQQTPGQGLQFLFEYFSETQRNKGNFPGRFSGRQFSNSRSEMNVSTLELGDSALYLCASSLTGKNEKLFFGSGTQLSVL.

The CDR3 DNA sequence: TGTGCCAGCAGCTTACCGGGGAGGCCAGAGCAGTTCTTC. Its protein is CASSLPGRPEQFF. The V gene is TRBV7-8, the J gene TRBJ2-1, with D tentatively TRBD2 (6 bases). This CDR3 has 13 residues. Per germline, CDR1 SGHVS and CDR2 FQNEAQ. Trimming took off 2 bases at V and 10 bases at J, with 12 bases between the two ends.